These T cell receptor beta chains were read from a single sample in a study of tumor-infiltrating lymphocytes in primary liver carcinoma. TCRdb independently ran MiXCR on the multiplex PCR reads; one entry per CDR3 protein. The data contain 100,000 to 150,000 distinct CDR3 sequences, 65% of them seen just once; the ten biggest clones take up 9.3%. The sample was liver tumor tissue from sampling region 1. The receptor set was obtained from a woman aged 60-75 years with primary liver carcinoma and hepatitis B virus infection. Both conserved end residues are part of each CDR3. The order of the fields is D gene, clone size, V gene, J gene, CDR3 DNA, CDR3 protein. D genes are given only for firm matches. The listing skips clone size in some rows; elsewhere it reads once, few, many or a size class.

d_gene: TRBD2; abundance: many; v_gene: TRBV4-2; j_gene: TRBJ2-7; CDR3nt: TGTGCCAGCAGCCAAGCGACTAGCGCCTCCTACGAGCAGTACTTC; CDR3aa: CASSQATSASYEQYF
d_gene: TRBD2; abundance: -; v_gene: TRBV11-1; j_gene: TRBJ2-7; CDR3nt: TGTGACAGCAGCTTCGTCTTGACTAGCGGGACATACGAGCAGTACTTC; CDR3aa: CDSSFVLTSGTYEQYF
d_gene: -; abundance: -; v_gene: TRBV11-2; j_gene: TRBJ2-1; CDR3nt: TGTGCCAACAACTTAGAATTGCGGATCAATGAGCAGTTCTTC; CDR3aa: CANNLELRINEQFF
d_gene: -; abundance: -; v_gene: TRBV11-3; j_gene: TRBJ2-3; CDR3nt: TGTGGCAGGAGCTTCAGGACCAGCACAGATACGCAGTATTTT; CDR3aa: CGRSFRTSTDTQYF
d_gene: -; abundance: -; v_gene: TRBV11-1; j_gene: TRBJ2-7; CDR3nt: TGTGTCAGCAGCCCTCGGACAGCAGAACTACGCGAGCAGCACTTC; CDR3aa: CVSSPRTAELREQHF
d_gene: -; abundance: -; v_gene: TRBV11-2; j_gene: TRBJ1-2; CDR3nt: TGTGCCAGCAGCCCAGTTCGAGGTGCGGGAGAAAGGTGTGGCTACACCTTC; CDR3aa: CASSPVRGAGERCGYTF
d_gene: -; abundance: once; v_gene: TRBV11-2; j_gene: TRBJ2-5; CDR3nt: TGTGCCAACAGCTACTCCCGCGGTAGAGGGAGAGAGACCCAGTACTTC; CDR3aa: CANSYSRGRGRETQYF
d_gene: TRBD1; abundance: -; v_gene: TRBV20-1; j_gene: TRBJ1-5; CDR3nt: TGCAATGCTATCCTGGGACAGGGAGACCAGCCCCAGCATTTT; CDR3aa: CNAILGQGDQPQHF
d_gene: -; abundance: many; v_gene: TRBV28; j_gene: TRBJ1-2; CDR3nt: TGTGCCAGCAGTTTCGTTGGGCCCAACTATGGCTACACCTTC; CDR3aa: CASSFVGPNYGYTF
d_gene: TRBD1; abundance: -; v_gene: TRBV11-2; j_gene: TRBJ1-1; CDR3nt: TGTGCCAGTAGCTTAGACTCGACAGGGCTAACTGAAGCTTTCTTT; CDR3aa: CASSLDSTGLTEAFF
d_gene: TRBD1; abundance: -; v_gene: TRBV5-1; j_gene: TRBJ1-4; CDR3nt: TGCGTCAGCAGCTCAGGGGGTGCAACTAATGAAAAACTGTTTTTT; CDR3aa: CVSSSGGATNEKLFF
d_gene: -; abundance: many; v_gene: TRBV29-1; j_gene: TRBJ2-7; CDR3nt: TGCAGCGTCTCCACGGGGTCCTACGAGCAGTACTTC; CDR3aa: CSVSTGSYEQYF
d_gene: -; abundance: once; v_gene: TRBV2; j_gene: TRBJ1-5; CDR3nt: TGTGCCAGCAGTGAACCGCCTCAGCCCCAGCATTTT; CDR3aa: CASSEPPQPQHF
d_gene: TRBD1; abundance: -; v_gene: TRBV12-3/TRBV12-4; j_gene: TRBJ1-3; CDR3nt: TGTGCCAGCAGGCGTGCAGGACAGGGGGCTTCGGGAAACACCATATATTTT; CDR3aa: CASRRAGQGASGNTIYF
d_gene: TRBD1; abundance: -; v_gene: TRBV19; j_gene: TRBJ2-7; CDR3nt: TGTGCCAGCTCGGTTGGGACAGGGGGGGAGCAGTACTTC; CDR3aa: CASSVGTGGEQYF
d_gene: TRBD2; abundance: once; v_gene: TRBV7-8; j_gene: TRBJ2-3; CDR3nt: TGTGCCAACAGCTGTAAGGGACTAGATCTATCTGGCACAGATACGCAGTATTTT; CDR3aa: CANSCKGLDLSGTDTQYF
d_gene: -; abundance: -; v_gene: TRBV7-3; j_gene: TRBJ1-1; CDR3nt: TGTGCCAGCAGCACAAATCCATCGAGTGAAGCTTTCTTT; CDR3aa: CASSTNPSSEAFF
d_gene: -; abundance: -; v_gene: TRBV20-1; j_gene: TRBJ2-7; CDR3nt: TGCAGTGCTAGTGGGGGGCGCGGGAGTAGCGAGCAGTACTTC; CDR3aa: CSASGGRGSSEQYF
d_gene: TRBD2; abundance: few; v_gene: TRBV28; j_gene: TRBJ2-3; CDR3nt: TGTGCCAGCAGTTCCCCCAGACTAGCGGGAGAGGGAGATACGCAGTATTTT; CDR3aa: CASSSPRLAGEGDTQYF
d_gene: -; abundance: -; v_gene: TRBV5-1; j_gene: TRBJ2-3; CDR3nt: TGCGCCAGCAGCTTGGCCCGGCAGGGGACAGATACGCAGTATTTT; CDR3aa: CASSLARQGTDTQYF
d_gene: TRBD1; abundance: many; v_gene: TRBV12-5; j_gene: TRBJ2-7; CDR3nt: TGTGCTAGTGGTGCCGGACTAGGGACAGGGGGCAGTTACGAGCAGTACTTC; CDR3aa: CASGAGLGTGGSYEQYF
d_gene: TRBD1; abundance: -; v_gene: TRBV5-1; j_gene: TRBJ2-7; CDR3nt: TGCGCCAGCAGCACGCCCTGGGACAGGACCTACGAGCAGTACTTC; CDR3aa: CASSTPWDRTYEQYF
d_gene: -; abundance: many; v_gene: TRBV28; j_gene: TRBJ2-7; CDR3nt: TGTGCCAGCAGGCCCCCTCCAGATAGCGCCGAGCAGTACTTC; CDR3aa: CASRPPPDSAEQYF
d_gene: -; abundance: -; v_gene: TRBV11-2; j_gene: TRBJ1-2; CDR3nt: TGTGCCAGCAGCCTCAGGACACCGGAGGGGTTCTATGACTTCACCTTC; CDR3aa: CASSLRTPEGFYDFTF
d_gene: TRBD1; abundance: -; v_gene: TRBV7-8; j_gene: TRBJ2-2; CDR3nt: TGTACAAGCAGCTCCACGACAGGGGGCCACACCGGGGAGCTGTTTTTT; CDR3aa: CTSSSTTGGHTGELFF
d_gene: TRBD2; abundance: many; v_gene: TRBV12-3/TRBV12-4; j_gene: TRBJ2-7; CDR3nt: TGTGCCAGCAGCTTCGGGGGGGGCGACGAGCAGTACTTC; CDR3aa: CASSFGGGDEQYF
d_gene: -; abundance: -; v_gene: TRBV11-3; j_gene: TRBJ2-1; CDR3nt: TGTGCCAGCAGCTCATATTCCAATGAGCAGTCCTTC; CDR3aa: CASSSYSNEQSF
d_gene: -; abundance: few; v_gene: TRBV21-1; j_gene: TRBJ1-3; CDR3nt: TGTGCCAGCAGGTCAGGAGCCTCTGGAAACACCATATATTTT; CDR3aa: CASRSGASGNTIYF
d_gene: TRBD2; abundance: many; v_gene: TRBV4-2; j_gene: TRBJ2-7; CDR3nt: TGTGCCAGCAGCCGTTCTAGCGGGAGGTCCTCCTACGAGCAGTACTTC; CDR3aa: CASSRSSGRSSYEQYF
d_gene: -; abundance: -; v_gene: TRBV6-1; j_gene: TRBJ2-1; CDR3nt: TGTGCCAGCATCCGACACTACCTCGGGAGCAATGAGCAGTTCTTC; CDR3aa: CASIRHYLGSNEQFF
d_gene: TRBD1; abundance: few; v_gene: TRBV10-3; j_gene: TRBJ1-3; CDR3nt: TGTGCCAACTCGGACAGGGCCGGAAACACCATATATTTT; CDR3aa: CANSDRAGNTIYF
d_gene: -; abundance: -; v_gene: TRBV29-1; j_gene: TRBJ1-2; CDR3nt: TGCAGCGCAGGACCGGGAGATAACTATAGCTACACCTTC; CDR3aa: CSAGPGDNYSYTF
d_gene: -; abundance: once; v_gene: TRBV19; j_gene: TRBJ2-3; CDR3nt: TGTGCCAGTAGTCAGAACACAGAAACGCAGTATTTT; CDR3aa: CASSQNTETQYF
d_gene: TRBD2; abundance: few; v_gene: TRBV7-8; j_gene: TRBJ2-2; CDR3nt: TGTGCCAGCAGCTTAGGGACTAGCGGGAGTAACACCGGGGAGCTGTTTTTT; CDR3aa: CASSLGTSGSNTGELFF
d_gene: -; abundance: -; v_gene: TRBV6-5; j_gene: TRBJ2-7; CDR3nt: TGTGCCAGCAGTTGCTCGCCAGCCCGCTCCTACGGGCAGTACTTC; CDR3aa: CASSCSPARSYGQYF
d_gene: -; abundance: many; v_gene: TRBV4-1; j_gene: TRBJ1-3; CDR3nt: TGCGCCAGCAGCTCGGACTCAAGCTCTGGAAACACCATATATTTT; CDR3aa: CASSSDSSSGNTIYF
d_gene: -; abundance: -; v_gene: TRBV11-2; j_gene: TRBJ2-1; CDR3nt: TGTGCCAGCAGCCCCCCTGTGGAGGTTCGATTCTTC; CDR3aa: CASSPPVEVRFF
d_gene: -; abundance: many; v_gene: TRBV6-5; j_gene: TRBJ2-1; CDR3nt: TGTGCCAGCAGTTACTCTGCGTCAGGGATTGTCTCCTACAATGAGCAGTTCTTC; CDR3aa: CASSYSASGIVSYNEQFF
d_gene: -; abundance: many; v_gene: TRBV4-1; j_gene: TRBJ1-1; CDR3nt: TGCGCCAGCAGCCCGCACAGGGACCTGGGGAACACTGAAGCTTTCTTT; CDR3aa: CASSPHRDLGNTEAFF
d_gene: -; abundance: many; v_gene: TRBV4-2; j_gene: TRBJ2-7; CDR3nt: TGTGCCAGCAGCCAAGAACCCGTCTCCTCCTACGAGCAGTACTTC; CDR3aa: CASSQEPVSSYEQYF
d_gene: -; abundance: -; v_gene: TRBV11-2; j_gene: TRBJ2-4; CDR3nt: TGTGCCAGGAGCTTAGCAGGAAACATTCAGTACTTT; CDR3aa: CARSLAGNIQYF
d_gene: -; abundance: few; v_gene: TRBV28; j_gene: TRBJ2-2; CDR3nt: TGTGCCAGCAGTCCACCCCGGGTCACCGGGGAGCTGTTTTTT; CDR3aa: CASSPPRVTGELFF
d_gene: -; abundance: -; v_gene: TRBV12-3/TRBV12-4; j_gene: TRBJ2-1; CDR3nt: TGTGCCAGCACCCAGGACTTGAGCTCCTACAATGAGCGGTTCTTC; CDR3aa: CASTQDLSSYNERFF
d_gene: -; abundance: -; v_gene: TRBV6-5; j_gene: TRBJ2-3; CDR3nt: TGTGCCAGCAGTCCCACCCCCCAGAAGGTTACGCAGTATTTT; CDR3aa: CASSPTPQKVTQYF
d_gene: -; abundance: -; v_gene: TRBV11-2; j_gene: TRBJ2-7; CDR3nt: TGTGCCAGCAGCTCCATGACTAGTGGGAGTGTATCCTACGAGCAGTACTTC; CDR3aa: CASSSMTSGSVSYEQYF
d_gene: TRBD1; abundance: -; v_gene: TRBV30; j_gene: TRBJ2-5; CDR3nt: TGTGCCTGGAAACAGGGGGCCGGAGAGACCCAGTACTTC; CDR3aa: CAWKQGAGETQYF
d_gene: -; abundance: many; v_gene: TRBV4-1; j_gene: TRBJ2-7; CDR3nt: TGCGCCAGCAGCCAAGACCGGGATTATATCTACGAGCAGTACTTC; CDR3aa: CASSQDRDYIYEQYF